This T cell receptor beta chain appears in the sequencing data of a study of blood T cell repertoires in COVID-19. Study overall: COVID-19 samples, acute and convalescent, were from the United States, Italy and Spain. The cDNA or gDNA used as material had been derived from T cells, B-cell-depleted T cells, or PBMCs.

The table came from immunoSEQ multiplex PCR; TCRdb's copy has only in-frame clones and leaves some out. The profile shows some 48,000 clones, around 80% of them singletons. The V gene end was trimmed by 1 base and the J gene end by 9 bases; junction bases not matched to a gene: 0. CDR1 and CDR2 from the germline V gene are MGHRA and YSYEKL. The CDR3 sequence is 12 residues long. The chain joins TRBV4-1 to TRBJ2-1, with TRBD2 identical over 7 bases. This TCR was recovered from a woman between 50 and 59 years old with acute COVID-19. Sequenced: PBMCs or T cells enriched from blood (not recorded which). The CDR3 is CASSQGGGEQFF. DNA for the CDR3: TGCGCCAGCAGCCAAGGCGGGGGTGAGCAGTTCTTC.